The rows below give T cell receptor beta chains drawn from one sample of a study of blood T cells in healthy people across ages. TCRdb independently ran MiXCR on the 5' RACE reads; one entry per CDR3 protein. The data contain hundreds of thousands of distinct CDR3 sequences, roughly 25% of them singletons. The same data also contributed to another study, on T cells of mothers and their children.

Sequenced sample: blood. All receptors come from a boy between 10 and 17 years old in good health. Each CDR3 is given with its conserved first and last residue. Each record gives: J gene, clone size, CDR3 length, V gene, D gene, CDR3 protein, CDR3 DNA. The D gene is left open where the match is weak. The size of a clone is reported for some rows only, either as once, few or many, or as a class for expanded clones.

J: TRBJ2-6
size: .
length: 16
V: TRBV20-1
D: .
CDR3: CSARDFGLSGANVLTF
DNA: TGCAGTGCTAGAGATTTCGGGCTCTCTGGGGCCAACGTCCTGACTTTC

J: TRBJ2-3
size: few
length: 14
V: TRBV20-1
D: TRBD2
CDR3: CSAPTSGAADTQYF
DNA: TGCAGTGCTCCAACTAGCGGGGCCGCAGATACGCAGTATTTT

J: TRBJ2-7
size: few
length: 13
V: TRBV28
D: TRBD1
CDR3: CASRTGWDYEQYF
DNA: TGTGCCAGCAGGACAGGGTGGGACTACGAGCAGTACTTC

J: TRBJ2-7
size: .
length: 13
V: TRBV6-1
D: TRBD1
CDR3: CASSVTGVYEQYF
DNA: TGTGCCAGCAGTGTGACAGGGGTCTACGAGCAGTACTTC

J: TRBJ2-5
size: .
length: 14
V: TRBV5-6
D: TRBD2
CDR3: CASSNGGAGETQYF
DNA: TGTGCCAGCAGTAACGGGGGGGCTGGAGAGACCCAGTACTTC

J: TRBJ2-2
size: few
length: 17
V: TRBV4-1
D: .
CDR3: CASSRLIRAGNTGELFF
DNA: TGCGCCAGCAGCCGACTAATTCGGGCGGGCAACACCGGGGAGCTGTTTTTT

J: TRBJ2-7
size: .
length: 15
V: TRBV5-1
D: .
CDR3: CASSLARYGEVEQYF
DNA: TGCGCCAGCAGCTTGGCTCGCTACGGGGAGGTCGAGCAGTACTTC

J: TRBJ2-5
size: .
length: 15
V: TRBV5-1
D: TRBD1
CDR3: CASRLDGTEGETQYF
DNA: TGCGCCAGCAGATTGGATGGGACAGAGGGTGAGACCCAGTACTTC

J: TRBJ1-4
size: few
length: 13
V: TRBV11-3
D: .
CDR3: CASSLGANEKLFF
DNA: TGTGCCAGCAGCTTAGGGGCTAATGAAAAGCTGTTTTTT

J: TRBJ1-6
size: .
length: 13
V: TRBV9
D: .
CDR3: CASSYAGDSPLHF
DNA: TGTGCCAGCAGTTACGCCGGGGATTCACCCCTCCACTTT

J: TRBJ2-3
size: .
length: 13
V: TRBV20-1
D: .
CDR3: CSALPPGTDTQYF
DNA: TGCAGTGCTCTCCCTCCGGGTACAGATACGCAGTATTTT

J: TRBJ2-3
size: few
length: 16
V: TRBV6-1
D: .
CDR3: CASRLKNRAGADTQYF
DNA: TGTGCCAGCAGACTTAAGAACAGAGCTGGGGCAGATACGCAGTATTTT

J: TRBJ2-5
size: few
length: 15
V: TRBV28
D: TRBD2
CDR3: CASSPRTSVQETQYF
DNA: TGTGCCAGCAGCCCTCGGACTAGCGTTCAAGAGACCCAGTACTTC

J: TRBJ2-7
size: few
length: 15
V: TRBV5-1
D: TRBD2
CDR3: CASSLASGAANGQYF
DNA: TGCGCCAGCAGCTTGGCTAGCGGGGCTGCTAATGGGCAGTACTTC

J: TRBJ1-4
size: .
length: 14
V: TRBV5-1
D: .
CDR3: CASSFGQRGEKLFF
DNA: TGCGCCAGCAGCTTTGGACAGCGGGGGGAAAAACTGTTTTTT

J: TRBJ2-7
size: few
length: 14
V: TRBV2
D: .
CDR3: CASTLGPISYEQYF
DNA: TGTGCCAGCACCTTGGGACCTATCTCCTACGAGCAGTACTTC

J: TRBJ1-1
size: .
length: 15
V: TRBV11-2
D: .
CDR3: CASSSLGGYGAEAFF
DNA: TGTGCCAGCAGCTCCCTGGGGGGGTATGGCGCTGAAGCTTTCTTT

J: TRBJ1-1
size: few
length: 15
V: TRBV4-1
D: .
CDR3: CASSQDTSGDTEAFF
DNA: TGCGCCAGCAGCCAAGATACGTCAGGGGACACTGAAGCTTTCTTT

J: TRBJ2-7
size: .
length: 13
V: TRBV4-1
D: TRBD1
CDR3: CASSQTTGYEQYF
DNA: TGTGCCAGCAGCCAAACGACAGGGTACGAGCAGTACTTC

J: TRBJ2-5
size: few
length: 13
V: TRBV10-1
D: .
CDR3: CASSEGAPETQHF
DNA: TGCGCCAGCAGTGAGGGGGCCCCAGAGACCCAGCACTTC

J: TRBJ2-7
size: .
length: 14
V: TRBV2
D: .
CDR3: CASRAVGPSYEQYF
DNA: TGTGCCAGCAGGGCCGTAGGCCCGTCCTACGAGCAGTACTTC

J: TRBJ2-1
size: many
length: 15
V: TRBV5-1
D: TRBD1
CDR3: CASAYRDRVDNEQFF
DNA: TGCGCCAGCGCCTACCGGGACAGGGTGGACAATGAGCAGTTCTTC

J: TRBJ2-1
size: few
length: 15
V: TRBV19
D: .
CDR3: CASSIVADPSNEQFF
DNA: TGTGCCAGTAGTATAGTTGCGGACCCTTCCAATGAGCAGTTCTTC

J: TRBJ2-5
size: .
length: 14
V: TRBV5-6
D: .
CDR3: CASSSRRPGETQYF
DNA: TGTGCCAGCAGCTCTCGACGGCCCGGGGAGACCCAGTACTTC

J: TRBJ2-5
size: .
length: 14
V: TRBV20-1
D: .
CDR3: CSAPLGGEQETQYF
DNA: TGCAGTGCTCCTCTCGGCGGGGAACAAGAGACCCAGTACTTC

J: TRBJ2-3
size: .
length: 16
V: TRBV5-1
D: .
CDR3: CASSPWGTDGTDTQYF
DNA: TGCGCCAGCAGCCCCTGGGGGACGGATGGCACAGATACGCAGTATTTT

J: TRBJ2-5
size: .
length: 16
V: TRBV28
D: .
CDR3: CASRRLSVIAPETQYF
DNA: TGTGCCAGCAGGCGCCTTTCAGTTATTGCTCCAGAGACCCAGTACTTC

J: TRBJ2-3
size: .
length: 14
V: TRBV20-1
D: .
CDR3: CSARDPLAGDTQYF
DNA: TGCAGTGCTAGAGATCCCCTAGCAGGAGATACGCAGTATTTT

J: TRBJ2-1
size: .
length: 14
V: TRBV12-3/TRBV12-4
D: .
CDR3: CASSLLSSYNEQFF
DNA: TGCGCCAGCAGCTTGTTGAGTTCCTACAATGAGCAGTTCTTC

J: TRBJ1-4
size: many
length: 14
V: TRBV5-1
D: .
CDR3: CASSLDRLNEKLFF
DNA: TGCGCCAGCAGCTTGGACAGGCTAAATGAAAAACTGTTTTTT

J: TRBJ2-4
size: .
length: 18
V: TRBV6-5
D: TRBD2
CDR3: CASSYSTRGGGTKNIQYF
DNA: TGTGCCAGCAGTTACTCGACACGGGGGGGCGGTACCAAAAACATTCAGTACTTC

J: TRBJ1-4
size: .
length: 14
V: TRBV10-3
D: .
CDR3: CAISESAANEKLFF
DNA: TGTGCCATCAGTGAGTCGGCAGCCAATGAAAAACTGTTTTTT

J: TRBJ2-3
size: .
length: 14
V: TRBV18
D: TRBD1
CDR3: CASSPRTGGDTQYF
DNA: TGTGCCAGCTCACCAAGGACAGGCGGAGATACGCAGTATTTT

J: TRBJ2-5
size: many
length: 16
V: TRBV11-2
D: .
CDR3: CASSLGSGTLQETQYF
DNA: TGTGCCAGCAGCTTAGGATCCGGGACCCTACAAGAGACCCAGTACTTC

J: TRBJ2-3
size: few
length: 14
V: TRBV29-1
D: .
CDR3: CSAEDGGGADTQYF
DNA: TGCAGCGCTGAGGACGGAGGGGGGGCAGATACGCAGTATTTT

J: TRBJ2-5
size: .
length: 14
V: TRBV27
D: .
CDR3: CASSSLQGGETQYF
DNA: TGTGCCAGCAGTTCCCTACAGGGAGGTGAGACCCAGTACTTC

J: TRBJ2-5
size: .
length: 15
V: TRBV10-3
D: TRBD1
CDR3: CAISTGVGYGETQYF
DNA: TGTGCCATCAGTACAGGGGTGGGGTATGGAGAGACCCAGTACTTC

J: TRBJ2-3
size: many
length: 13
V: TRBV2
D: .
CDR3: CASSEEYTDTQYF
DNA: TGTGCCAGCAGTGAAGAATACACAGATACGCAGTATTTT

J: TRBJ1-2
size: .
length: 14
V: TRBV20-1
D: .
CDR3: CSARDQNFGDGYTF
DNA: TGCAGTGCTAGAGATCAAAATTTCGGGGATGGCTACACCTTC

J: TRBJ2-5
size: few
length: 16
V: TRBV7-9
D: .
CDR3: CASSPPEGASSETQYF
DNA: TGTGCCAGCAGCCCCCCGGAGGGGGCGAGTTCAGAGACCCAGTACTTC

J: TRBJ2-3
size: .
length: 13
V: TRBV10-3
D: .
CDR3: CAISDGGTDTQYF
DNA: TGTGCCATCAGTGATGGGGGTACAGATACGCAGTATTTT

J: TRBJ2-7
size: .
length: 18
V: TRBV28
D: TRBD1
CDR3: CASSLSPPWGTGFYEQYF
DNA: TGTGCCAGCAGTTTATCCCCCCCTTGGGGGACAGGGTTCTACGAGCAGTACTTC

J: TRBJ2-2
size: .
length: 19
V: TRBV6-5
D: .
CDR3: CASSYSAPGLLGARGELFF
DNA: TGTGCCAGCAGTTACTCTGCACCAGGGCTACTTGGGGCTCGCGGGGAGCTGTTTTTT

J: TRBJ2-7
size: few
length: 15
V: TRBV28
D: .
CDR3: CASSLFGRSPYEQYF
DNA: TGTGCCAGCAGTTTATTCGGACGTTCTCCCTACGAGCAGTACTTC

J: TRBJ2-5
size: .
length: 15
V: TRBV5-1
D: .
CDR3: CASSFGGPLQETQYF
DNA: TGCGCCAGCAGCTTCGGTGGGCCCCTCCAAGAGACCCAGTACTTC

J: TRBJ1-5
size: few
length: 13
V: TRBV12-3/TRBV12-4
D: .
CDR3: CASSLLSNQPQHF
DNA: TGTGCCAGCAGTTTGCTGAGCAATCAGCCCCAGCATTTT

J: TRBJ1-2
size: .
length: 12
V: TRBV6-5
D: .
CDR3: CASSYPGNGYTF
DNA: TGTGCCAGCAGTTACCCAGGGAATGGCTACACCTTC

J: TRBJ2-5
size: .
length: 16
V: TRBV5-1
D: TRBD2
CDR3: CASSQLAGALQETQYF
DNA: TGCGCCAGCAGCCAACTAGCGGGGGCTCTCCAAGAGACCCAGTACTTC

J: TRBJ2-1
size: .
length: 20
V: TRBV7-6
D: TRBD2
CDR3: CASNSPAGLAGVPSYNEQFF
DNA: TGTGCCAGCAACTCTCCCGCGGGACTAGCGGGGGTTCCCTCCTACAATGAGCAGTTCTTC

J: TRBJ2-7
size: .
length: 14
V: TRBV4-1
D: .
CDR3: CASSQKEGAYEQYF
DNA: TGCGCCAGCAGCCAAAAAGAGGGGGCCTACGAGCAGTACTTC

J: TRBJ2-5
size: many
length: 15
V: TRBV7-9
D: .
CDR3: CASSLVGLHRETQYF
DNA: TGTGCCAGCAGCTTGGTGGGACTCCACAGGGAGACCCAGTACTTC

J: TRBJ2-1
size: .
length: 15
V: TRBV20-1
D: TRBD1
CDR3: CSAGDRQSSYNEQFF
DNA: TGCAGTGCTGGGGACAGGCAGAGCTCCTACAATGAGCAGTTCTTC

J: TRBJ2-7
size: few
length: 12
V: TRBV29-1
D: .
CDR3: CSVVEDSYEQYF
DNA: TGCAGCGTTGTCGAGGACTCCTACGAGCAGTACTTC